These 28 T cell receptor beta chains came from one sample sequenced in a study of cytomegalovirus exposure and HLA in healthy donors. In the PCR, 60 Vbeta and 13 Jbeta primers were used. Repertoires were generated with immunoSEQ multiplex PCR, while TCRdb's copy carries only in-frame clones and drops some. The sample carries 150,000 to 200,000 clones, about 80% recorded once. Sequencing was performed on PBMCs. The receptors here all came from a man in his forties or fifties in good health and CMV-seropositive.

The chain uses TRBV6-5 and TRBJ2-6, with D unclear. There are 15 residues in the CDR3. V was pared by 4 bases and J by 0 bases, with 7 bases between. Germline CDR1 is MNHEY and CDR2 is SVGAGI. As DNA, the CDR3 is TGTGCCAGCAGTTCTTCTAGCTCTGGGGCCAACGTCCTGACTTTC. Encoded protein: CASSSSSSGANVLTF.

This chain joins TRBV6-1 and TRBJ1-5; a weak D match, TRBD1 (6 bases). The CDR3 consists of 12 residues. The germline V gene encodes CDR1 MNHNS and CDR2 SASEGT. Trimming left V 7 bases short and J 6 bases short, with 10 bases between. In nucleotides, the CDR3 is TGTGCCAGCAACAGGGAACGTCAGCCCCAGCATTTT. Translation gives CASNRERQPQHF.

V is TRBV2 and J is TRBJ1-5; D possibly corresponds to TRBD1 (5 bases). Germline assignment: CDR1 SNHLY and CDR2 FYNNEI. CDR3 length: 16 residues. The V gene lost 5 bases and the J gene lost 3 bases, with 17 bases spanning the gap. CDR3: CASSPRQSYANQPQHF. Here the CDR3 DNA reads TGTGCCAGCAGTCCGCGACAGAGCTACGCCAATCAGCCCCAGCATTTT.

V and J are TRBV5-1 and TRBJ1-2; D not certain. V was clipped by 5 bases and J by 4 bases, with 18 bases between them. This CDR3 has 15 amino acids. Per germline, CDR1 SGHRS and CDR2 YFSETQ. CDR3 in amino acids: CASSEDPAPIYGYTF. For the CDR3, the DNA is TGCGCCAGCAGTGAGGATCCCGCCCCTATCTATGGCTACACCTTC.

In its sample, this clone was seen once. This chain connects TRBV7-3 to TRBJ2-2, with D hard to call. Trimming left V 4 bases short and J 3 bases short, with 3 bases between. The germline CDR1 and CDR2 sequences are SGHTA and FQGTGA. The CDR3 covers 12 residues. The CDR3 nucleotides read TGTGCCAGCAGCTACTACACCGGGGAGCTGTTTTTT. As protein: CASSYYTGELFF.

A single count supports this clone. V is TRBV11-3 and J is TRBJ2-7, with D possibly being TRBD1 (6 bases). V dropped 2 bases and J dropped 3 bases, with 11 bases sitting between them. The germline CDR1 and CDR2 sequences are SGHNT and YENEEA. The CDR3 spans 14 residues. CDR3: CASSLPGQYYEQYF. CDR3 nucleotides: TGTGCCAGCAGCTTACCTGGACAGTACTACGAGCAGTACTTC.

The rearrangement links TRBV10-3 to TRBJ1-2; no clear D. Germline V gene sequence: CDR1 ENHRY, CDR2 SYGVKD. The CDR3 extends over 14 amino acids. V was shortened by 2 bases and J by 8 bases, with 15 bases between the two germline ends. The chain's CDR3 is CAISEHGRDRGYTF. DNA of the CDR3: TGTGCCATCAGTGAGCACGGGAGAGATCGGGGCTACACCTTC.

The chain recombines TRBV5-8 with TRBJ2-1, with 11 bases lining up with TRBD2. Germline values: CDR1 SGHTS, CDR2 YDEGEE. V shed 6 bases, J shed 9 bases, and the junction held 11 bases outside the gene matches. The CDR3 extends over 15 amino acids. CDR3 in DNA: TGTGCCAGCAACGCCTATAGCGGGAGGGCTAGTGAGCAGTTCTTC. As protein: CASNAYSGRASEQFF. Looking up the rest from reference TRBV5-8 and TRBJ2-1 gives the full variable domain: EAGVTQSPTHLIKTRGQQATLRCSPISGHTSVYWYQQALGLGLQFLLWYDEGEERNRGNFPPRFSGRQFPNYSSELNVNALELEDSALYLCASNAYSGRASEQFFGPGTRLTVL.

The gene calls are TRBV28 and TRBJ1-4, with 9 nucleotides matching TRBD1. Germline V gene sequence: CDR1 MDHEN, CDR2 SYDVKM. Trimming cost V 4 bases and J 0 bases; bases outside gene matches: 3. The CDR3 is 16 amino acids. The CDR3 nucleotides read TGTGCCAGCAGTTCCCGGACAGGGGCAACTAATGAAAAACTGTTTTTT. This translates into CASSSRTGATNEKLFF.

The chain links TRBV11-3 to TRBJ2-5, with 13 bases aligning to TRBD2. This CDR3 is 15 amino acids long. The ends lost 11 bases at V and 5 bases at J; junction bases unmatched: 11. Germline CDR1 is SGHNT and CDR2 is YENEEA. The CDR3 coding sequence is TGTGCCCCACTTAACGGACTAGCGGGAGAGGAGACCCAGTACTTC. It encodes CAPLNGLAGEETQYF.

The count of this clone is one. The chain joins TRBV5-8 to TRBJ2-1, with D tentatively TRBD2 (6 bases). CDR1 and CDR2 (germline): SGHTS, YDEGEE. Trimming cost V 5 bases and J 3 bases, with 15 bases left between them. The CDR3 totals 15 residues. The CDR3 bases are TGTGCCAGCAGACATAGACTAGATCTCTACAATGAGCAGTTCTTC. It is translated as CASRHRLDLYNEQFF. Full variable domain (rest looked up from reference TRBV5-8 and TRBJ2-1): EAGVTQSPTHLIKTRGQQATLRCSPISGHTSVYWYQQALGLGLQFLLWYDEGEERNRGNFPPRFSGRQFPNYSSELNVNALELEDSALYLCASRHRLDLYNEQFFGPGTRLTVL.

CDR3 sequence: CASIGTSDTQYF. CDR3 nucleotide sequence: TGTGCCAGCATCGGGACTTCGGATACGCAGTATTTT. The chain has TRBV5-4 and TRBJ2-3; a possible D gene is TRBD2 (6 bases). Looked up from germline, CDR1 is SGHNT and CDR2 is YYREEE (reference sequence). This CDR3 is built from 12 residues. V lost 6 bases, J lost 6 bases, and 11 bases lay in between.

As regards this clone: Other DNA variants within this sample encode the same CDR3. This chain uses TRBV9 with TRBJ2-2; 7 bases line up with TRBD2. The V and J ends lost 2 bases and 2 bases, in that order; junction bases with no gene match: 3. Germline CDR1 is SGDLS and CDR2 is YYNGEE. The CDR3 length is 15 residues. CDR3 in DNA: TGTGCCAGCAGCGTTGCTAGCGGAAACACCGGGGAGCTGTTTTTT. Encoded protein: CASSVASGNTGELFF.

The genes are TRBV6-5 and TRBJ2-7; D is possibly TRBD2 (6 bases). V gave up 8 bases and J gave up 1 base, with 6 bases separating them. CDR1 and CDR2 (germline): MNHEY, SVGAGI. The CDR3 is 11 amino acids. The CDR3 DNA follows: TGTGCCAGCGGGACTTCCTACGAGCAGTACTTC. Amino acid sequence: CASGTSYEQYF.

This clone was observed at least ten times. This chain links TRBV7-9 with TRBJ1-4, with unresolved D. The germline V gene has CDR1 SEHNR and CDR2 FQNEAQ (reference sequence). Trimming left V 1 base short and J 2 bases short, with 14 bases between. The CDR3 is 17 amino acids. CDR3 nucleotides: TGTGCCAGCAGCTTAGGATGGACGGGGAGCACTAATGAAAAACTGTTTTTT. Translated: CASSLGWTGSTNEKLFF. Variable domain in full (rest from reference TRBV7-9 and TRBJ1-4): DTGVSQNPRHKITKRGQNVTFRCDPISEHNRLYWYRQTLGQGPEFLTYFQNEAQLEKSRLLSDRFSAERPKGSFSTLEIQRTEQGDSAMYLCASSLGWTGSTNEKLFFGSGTQLSVL.

This clone was recorded a few times. The rearrangement joins TRBV5-4 to TRBJ1-2; 7 bases are shared with TRBD1. Per the germline V gene, CDR1 is SGHNT and CDR2 is YYREEE (reference sequence). The CDR3 spans 14 residues. Losses at the gene ends were 1 base for V and 6 bases for J; bases not matched to a gene: 6. CDR3 sequence: CASSLRGLWDGYTF. Written as DNA, the CDR3 is TGTGCCAGCAGCTTGAGGGGGCTGTGGGATGGCTACACCTTC.

V usage is TRBV30 and J usage is TRBJ1-1, with D uncertain. The ends were cut back, 2 bases at V and 1 base at J, with 8 bases in the middle. The CDR3 spans 13 residues. Germline lookup yields CDR1 GTSNPN and CDR2 SVGIG (reference sequence). Here the CDR3 DNA reads TGTGCCTGGAGTTGGGCCTCGAACACTGAAGCTTTCTTT. Translation gives CAWSWASNTEAFF.

The V call is TRBV11-2, the J call TRBJ2-1; a weak D match, TRBD2 (7 bases). The CDR3 spans 13 residues. Trimming shortened V by 6 bases and J by 8 bases, and 14 bases separated the two germline ends. The V gene's germline CDR1 is SGHAT and CDR2 FQNNGV. The CDR3 region has the DNA TGTGCCAGCAGTAAACGGGGGGCGCATGAGCAGTTCTTC. As protein: CASSKRGAHEQFF.

The chain combines TRBV9 with TRBJ1-1, with unresolved D. Germline loops: CDR1 SGDLS, CDR2 YYNGEE. V gave up 0 bases and J gave up 1 base, with 4 bases separating them. CDR3 size: 13 residues. As DNA, the CDR3 is TGTGCCAGCAGCGTAGCCCAGAACACTGAAGCTTTCTTT. Translated, it gives CASSVAQNTEAFF.

This clone was counted a single time. The chain employs TRBV21-1 and TRBJ2-2; TRBD2 is taken as the D call from the table, unchecked against the DNA. TRBV21-1 is a listed pseudogene. The CDR3 is 16 residues long. CDR3 amino acids: CASSSGRGINTGELFF. Here the CDR3 DNA reads TGTGCCAGCAGCTCGGGACGGGGGATTAACACCGGGGAGCTGTTTTTT.

This clone was detected a few times. The V gene is TRBV6-6, the J gene TRBJ1-5, with unresolved D. This CDR3 contains 12 residues. CDR1 and CDR2 (germline): MNHNY, SVGAGI (reference sequence). The V gene lost 2 bases and the J gene lost 5 bases, with 4 bases spanning the gap. CDR3 bases: TGTGCCAGCAGTTACGGAGATCAGCCCCAGCATTTT. This encodes CASSYGDQPQHF.

The J gene is TRBJ2-5, the V gene TRBV6-1, with TRBD2 matching 7 bases. Germline V gives CDR1 MNHNS, CDR2 SASEGT. CDR3 length equals 18 residues. The V and J ends lost 2 bases and 5 bases, in that order; junction bases with no gene match: 17. The CDR3, as DNA: TGTGCCAGCAGTGAAAGGTCCAGAGGTAGCGGGTCTGGGGAGACCCAGTACTTC. Amino acid sequence: CASSERSRGSGSGETQYF.

The chain uses TRBV6-1 and TRBJ2-2; 8 nucleotides line up with TRBD2. V lost 2 bases and J lost 7; bases outside the gene matches: 15. CDR1 and CDR2 from the germline V gene are MNHNS and SASEGT. The CDR3 has 18 amino acids. For the CDR3, the DNA is TGTGCCAGCAGTGAAATTGGTGGGTCGGGAGGGCCAATCGGGGAGCTGTTTTTT. It encodes CASSEIGGSGGPIGELFF.

This clone was recorded only once. The CDR3 loop is CATGSTGHQPQHF. CDR3 bases: TGTGCCACCGGATCGACAGGGCATCAGCCCCAGCATTTT. The chain employs TRBV6-5 and TRBJ1-5; 7 positions agree with TRBD1. Germline CDR1 is MNHEY and CDR2 is SVGAGI. The trim removed 10 bases at V and 5 bases at J, leaving 8 bases unmatched. The CDR3 is 13 residues long.

This clone was seen more than once but under ten times. V is TRBV6-5 and J is TRBJ1-1; 11 nucleotides match TRBD1. The CDR3 spans 13 residues. CDR1 and CDR2 from the germline V gene are MNHEY and SVGAGI. The V gene end was trimmed by 7 bases and the J gene end by 9 bases; junction bases not matched to a gene: 7. CDR3 loop: CASMTGTGGKAFF. CDR3 DNA: TGTGCCAGCATGACCGGGACAGGGGGGAAAGCTTTCTTT.

This chain joins TRBV10-1 and TRBJ2-5; possible D gene TRBD1, 5 bases. The V gene's germline CDR1 is WNHNN and CDR2 SYGVQD (reference sequence). The CDR3 has 13 residues. The V and J ends lost 5 bases and 1 base respectively, with 8 bases between them. Here the CDR3 reads CASSRGSQETQYF. In nucleotides, the CDR3 is TGCGCCAGCAGTAGGGGCAGCCAAGAGACCCAGTACTTC.

The chain links TRBV19 to TRBJ1-1; D perhaps matches TRBD1 (6 bases). The CDR3 spans 14 residues. The germline V gene encodes CDR1 LNHDA and CDR2 SQIVND (reference sequence). Trimming took off 4 bases at V and 3 bases at J, with 12 bases between the two ends. The DNA of the CDR3 is TGTGCCAGTAGTACTTCTCCAGGGGACACTGAAGCTTTCTTT. It translates to CASSTSPGDTEAFF.

This chain links TRBV6-1 with TRBJ2-1, with TRBD2 matching 7 bases. The CDR3 has 15 amino acids. Looked up from germline, CDR1 is MNHNS and CDR2 is SASEGT. The ends lost 2 bases at V and 2 bases at J; junction bases unmatched: 3. The CDR3 reads CASSERGEAYNEQFF. In nucleotides, the CDR3 is TGTGCCAGCAGTGAACGGGGGGAGGCCTACAATGAGCAGTTCTTC.